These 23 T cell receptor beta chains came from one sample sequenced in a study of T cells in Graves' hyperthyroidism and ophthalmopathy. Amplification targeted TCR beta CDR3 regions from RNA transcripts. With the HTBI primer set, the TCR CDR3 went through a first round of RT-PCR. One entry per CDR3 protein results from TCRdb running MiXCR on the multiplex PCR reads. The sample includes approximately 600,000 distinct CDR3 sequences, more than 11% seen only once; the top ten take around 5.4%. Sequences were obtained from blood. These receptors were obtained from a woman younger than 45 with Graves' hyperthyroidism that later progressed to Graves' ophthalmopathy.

In nucleotides, the CDR3 is TGTGCCAGCAGCTTAGACAGGGTTGACCCTGGGGCCAACGTCCTGACTTTC. Translation: CASSLDRVDPGANVLTF. The gene calls are TRBV7-3 and TRBJ2-6; 7 bases agree with TRBD1. The CDR3 length is 17 residues. Germline-derived CDR1 and CDR2 are SGHTA and FQGTGA. Losses at the gene ends were 2 bases for V and 2 bases for J; bases not matched to a gene: 6.

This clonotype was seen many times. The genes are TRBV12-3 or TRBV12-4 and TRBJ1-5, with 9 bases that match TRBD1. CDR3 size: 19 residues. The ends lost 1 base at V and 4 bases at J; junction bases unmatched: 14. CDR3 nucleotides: TGTGCCAGCAGTTTAGGAATGGGGGGTCCGGGACAGGGTAATCAGCCCCAGCATTTT. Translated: CASSLGMGGPGQGNQPQHF.

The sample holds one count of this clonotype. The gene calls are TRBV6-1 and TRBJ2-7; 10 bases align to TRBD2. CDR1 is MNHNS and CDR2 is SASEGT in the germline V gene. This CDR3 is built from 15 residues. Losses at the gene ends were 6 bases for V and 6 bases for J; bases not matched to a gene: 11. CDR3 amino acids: CASSPWGSGRSEQYF. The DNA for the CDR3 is TGTGCCAGCAGCCCCTGGGGTAGCGGGAGGAGCGAGCAGTACTTC.

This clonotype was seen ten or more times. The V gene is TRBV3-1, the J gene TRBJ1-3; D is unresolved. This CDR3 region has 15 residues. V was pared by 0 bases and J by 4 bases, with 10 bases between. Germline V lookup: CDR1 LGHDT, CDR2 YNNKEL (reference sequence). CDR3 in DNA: TGTGCCAGCAGCCAAGAAGGAACCGTCGGAAACACCATATATTTT. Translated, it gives CASSQEGTVGNTIYF.

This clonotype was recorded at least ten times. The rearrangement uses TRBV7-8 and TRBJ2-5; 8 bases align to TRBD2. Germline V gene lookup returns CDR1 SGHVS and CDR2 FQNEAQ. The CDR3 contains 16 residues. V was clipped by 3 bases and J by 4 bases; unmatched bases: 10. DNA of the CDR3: TGTGCCAGCAGCTTTCCCGGGACTCGGGGGGGAGAGACCCAGTACTTC. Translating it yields CASSFPGTRGGETQYF. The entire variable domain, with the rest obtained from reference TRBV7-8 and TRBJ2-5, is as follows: GAGVSQSPRYKVAKRGQDVALRCDPISGHVSLFWYQQALGQGPEFLTYFQNEAQLDKSGLPSDRFFAERPEGSVSTLKIQRTQQEDSAVYLCASSFPGTRGGETQYFGPGTRLLVL.

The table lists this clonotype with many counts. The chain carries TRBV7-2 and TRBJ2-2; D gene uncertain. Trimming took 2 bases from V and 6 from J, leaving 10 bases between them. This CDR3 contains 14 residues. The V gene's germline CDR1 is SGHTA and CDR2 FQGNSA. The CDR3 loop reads CASSLLGSAGELFF. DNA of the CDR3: TGTGCCAGCAGCTTACTGGGGTCGGCCGGGGAGCTGTTTTTT.

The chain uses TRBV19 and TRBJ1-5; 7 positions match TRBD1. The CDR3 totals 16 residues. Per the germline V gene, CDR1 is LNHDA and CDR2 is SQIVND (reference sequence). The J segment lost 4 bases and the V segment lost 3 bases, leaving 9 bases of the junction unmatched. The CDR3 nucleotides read TGTGCCAGTAGTATCCGGGGGGCAGGGGGGAATCAGCCCCAGCATTTT. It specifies CASSIRGAGGNQPQHF.

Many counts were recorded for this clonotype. CDR3 region: CASTSSWGTEAFF. CDR3 sequence (DNA): TGTGCCAGCACCTCAAGTTGGGGGACTGAAGCTTTCTTT. The chain links TRBV7-9 to TRBJ1-1, with D perhaps TRBD1 (5 bases). The CDR3 covers 13 residues. Looked up from germline, CDR1 is SEHNR and CDR2 is FQNEAQ (reference sequence). Trimming pared 7 bases from V and 5 bases from J, leaving 14 bases between.

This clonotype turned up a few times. The CDR3 protein is CASSLVGLADRTDTQYF. The CDR3 region has the DNA TGCGCCAGCAGCCTGGTAGGACTAGCGGACCGCACAGATACGCAGTATTTT. V usage is TRBV5-1 and J usage is TRBJ2-3; TRBD2 matches 10 bases. Looked up from germline, CDR1 is SGHRS and CDR2 is YFSETQ. V lost 4 bases, J lost 1 base, and 9 bases stayed unmatched. The CDR3 covers 17 residues.

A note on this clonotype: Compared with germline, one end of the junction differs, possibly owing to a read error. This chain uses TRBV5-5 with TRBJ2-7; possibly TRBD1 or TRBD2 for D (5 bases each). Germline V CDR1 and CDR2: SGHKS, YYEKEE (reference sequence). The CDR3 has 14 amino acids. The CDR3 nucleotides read TGTGCCAGCAGCTTCGGGGCACAAGCCTACGAGCAGTGCTTC. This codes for CASSFGAQAYEQCF.

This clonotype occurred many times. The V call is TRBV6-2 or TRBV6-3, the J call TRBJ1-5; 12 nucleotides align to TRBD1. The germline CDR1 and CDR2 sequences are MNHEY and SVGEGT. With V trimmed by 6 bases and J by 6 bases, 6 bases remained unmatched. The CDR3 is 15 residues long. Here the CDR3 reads CASSHGTGGSQPQHF. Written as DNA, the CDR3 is TGTGCCAGCAGCCACGGGACAGGGGGCAGTCAGCCCCAGCATTTT.

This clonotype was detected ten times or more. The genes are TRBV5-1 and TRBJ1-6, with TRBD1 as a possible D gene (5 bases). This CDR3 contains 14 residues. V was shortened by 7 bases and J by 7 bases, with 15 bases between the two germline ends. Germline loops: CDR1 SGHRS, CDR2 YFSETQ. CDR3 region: CASAPTGQNSPLHF. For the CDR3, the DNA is TGCGCCAGCGCCCCAACAGGCCAGAATTCACCCCTCCACTTT. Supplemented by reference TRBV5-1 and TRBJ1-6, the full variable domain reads KAGVTQTPRYLIKTRGQQVTLSCSPISGHRSVSWYQQTPGQGLQFLFEYFSETQRNKGNFPGRFSGRQFSNSRSEMNVSTLELGDSALYLCASAPTGQNSPLHFGNGTRLTVT.

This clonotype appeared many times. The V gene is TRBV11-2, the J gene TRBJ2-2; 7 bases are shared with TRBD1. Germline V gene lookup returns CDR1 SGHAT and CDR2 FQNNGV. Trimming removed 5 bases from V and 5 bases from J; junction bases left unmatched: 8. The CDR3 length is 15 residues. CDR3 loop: CASSLDRARTGELFF. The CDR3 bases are TGTGCCAGCAGCCTTGACAGGGCGAGGACCGGGGAGCTGTTTTTT.

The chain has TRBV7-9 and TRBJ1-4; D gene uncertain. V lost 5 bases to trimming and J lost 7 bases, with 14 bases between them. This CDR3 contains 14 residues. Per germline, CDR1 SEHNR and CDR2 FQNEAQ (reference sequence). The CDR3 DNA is TGTGCCAGCAGCCTCCGTCCCAGCGGTGAAAAACTGTTTTTT. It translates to CASSLRPSGEKLFF.

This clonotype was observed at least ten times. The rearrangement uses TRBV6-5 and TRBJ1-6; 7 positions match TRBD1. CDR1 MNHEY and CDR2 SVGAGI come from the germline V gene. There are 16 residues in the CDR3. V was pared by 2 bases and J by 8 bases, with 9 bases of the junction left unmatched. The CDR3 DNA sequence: TGTGCCAGCAGTTACACAGGGGTCAGGGGGGATTCACCCCTCCACTTT. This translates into CASSYTGVRGDSPLHF.

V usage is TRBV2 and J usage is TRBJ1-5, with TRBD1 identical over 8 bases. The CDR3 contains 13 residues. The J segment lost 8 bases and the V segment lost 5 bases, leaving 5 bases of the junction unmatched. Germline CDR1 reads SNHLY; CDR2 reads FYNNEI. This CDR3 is CASSRQGFKPQHF. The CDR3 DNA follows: TGTGCCAGCAGTCGACAGGGGTTTAAGCCCCAGCATTTT.

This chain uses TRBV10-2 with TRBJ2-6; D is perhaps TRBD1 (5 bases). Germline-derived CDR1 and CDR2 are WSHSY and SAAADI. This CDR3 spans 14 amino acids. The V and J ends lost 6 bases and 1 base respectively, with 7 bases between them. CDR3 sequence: CASRRQSGANVLTF. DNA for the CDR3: TGCGCCAGCAGGAGACAGTCTGGGGCCAACGTCCTGACTTTC.

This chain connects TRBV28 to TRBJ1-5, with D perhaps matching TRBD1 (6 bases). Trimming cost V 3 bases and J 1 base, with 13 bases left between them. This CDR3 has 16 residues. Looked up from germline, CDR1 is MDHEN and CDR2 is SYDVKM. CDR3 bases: TGTGCCAGCAGTTTGGGCCCAGGGGTGAGCAATCAGCCCCAGCATTTT. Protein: CASSLGPGVSNQPQHF.

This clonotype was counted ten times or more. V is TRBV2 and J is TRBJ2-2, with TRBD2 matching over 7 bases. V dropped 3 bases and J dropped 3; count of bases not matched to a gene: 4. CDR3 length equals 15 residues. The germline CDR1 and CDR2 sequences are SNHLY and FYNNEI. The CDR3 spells CASSDREGDTGELFF. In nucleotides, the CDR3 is TGTGCCAGCAGTGACAGGGAGGGAGACACCGGGGAGCTGTTTTTT.

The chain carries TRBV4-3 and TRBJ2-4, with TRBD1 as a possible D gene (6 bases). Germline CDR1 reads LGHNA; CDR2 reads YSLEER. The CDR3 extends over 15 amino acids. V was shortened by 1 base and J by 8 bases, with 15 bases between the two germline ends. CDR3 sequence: CASSQGNRDGYIQYF. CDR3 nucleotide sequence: TGCGCCAGCAGCCAAGGGAACAGGGACGGGTACATTCAGTACTTC.

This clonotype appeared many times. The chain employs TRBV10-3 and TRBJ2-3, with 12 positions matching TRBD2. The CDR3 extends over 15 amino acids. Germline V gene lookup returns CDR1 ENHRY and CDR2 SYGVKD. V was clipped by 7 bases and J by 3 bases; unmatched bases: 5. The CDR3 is CAITTSGRETDTQYF. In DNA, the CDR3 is TGTGCCATCACGACTAGCGGGAGAGAGACAGATACGCAGTATTTT.

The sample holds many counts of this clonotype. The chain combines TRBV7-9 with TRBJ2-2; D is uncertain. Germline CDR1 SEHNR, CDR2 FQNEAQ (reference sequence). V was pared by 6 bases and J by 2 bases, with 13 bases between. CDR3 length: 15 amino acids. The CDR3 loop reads CASSPQALNTGELFF. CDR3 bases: TGTGCCAGCAGTCCCCAGGCCTTAAACACCGGGGAGCTGTTTTTT.

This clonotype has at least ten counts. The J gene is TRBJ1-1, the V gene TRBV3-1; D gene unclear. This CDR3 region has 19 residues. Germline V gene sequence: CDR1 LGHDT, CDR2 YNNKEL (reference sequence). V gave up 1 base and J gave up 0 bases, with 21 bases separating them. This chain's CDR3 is CASSQAWTGLEVMNTEAFF. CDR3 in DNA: TGTGCCAGCAGCCAAGCTTGGACGGGGTTGGAGGTTATGAACACTGAAGCTTTCTTT.